These 23 T cell receptor beta chains were sequenced from one sample in a study of blood T cell repertoires in COVID-19. Assay: immunoSEQ multiplex PCR; the TCRdb copy retains only in-frame clones and omits some. Of about 220,000 clones in the sample, 83% were seen once. Source material: PBMCs or T cells enriched from blood (not recorded which). These receptors were taken from a woman aged 40 to 50 who had been exposed to COVID-19.

The V gene is TRBV24-1, the J gene TRBJ2-2; D is possibly TRBD2 (6 bases). This CDR3 is 13 amino acids long. V was trimmed by 3 bases and J by 6 bases, leaving 7 bases between them. Germline loops: CDR1 KGHDR, CDR2 SFDVKD. This chain's CDR3 is CATSDRRAGELFF. CDR3 coding DNA: TGTGCCACCAGTGATAGGAGGGCCGGGGAGCTGTTTTTT.

This clone was detected only once. This chain joins TRBV15 and TRBJ2-5, with D possibly matching TRBD2 (6 bases). In germline, CDR1 is LNHNV, CDR2 YYDKDF (reference sequence). V gave up 0 bases and J gave up 2 bases, with 10 bases separating them. The CDR3 has 15 amino acids. The CDR3 sequence is CATSRDSGVQETQYF. CDR3 bases: TGTGCCACCAGCAGAGATTCGGGAGTACAAGAGACCCAGTACTTC.

This clone was found a few times. The chain carries TRBV7-9 and TRBJ1-6; 9 bases agree with TRBD1. This CDR3 has 13 residues. From germline, CDR1 is SEHNR and CDR2 FQNEAQ (reference sequence). The ends lost 10 bases at V and 7 bases at J; junction bases unmatched: 5. In DNA, the CDR3 is TGTGCCAACGAGGGACAGGGCAATTCACCCCTCCACTTT. This encodes CANEGQGNSPLHF.

V usage is TRBV5-6 and J usage is TRBJ1-4; D ambiguous. V was trimmed by 3 bases and J by 4 bases, leaving 16 bases between them. There are 16 residues in the CDR3. Germline V gene sequence: CDR1 SGHDT, CDR2 YYEEEE. CDR3 nucleotides: TGTGCCAGCAGCTCAAAAACTGGAGAGAGTAATGAAAAACTGTTTTTT. Protein sequence: CASSSKTGESNEKLFF.

The V and J genes are TRBV19 and TRBJ1-4; 9 bases are shared with TRBD1. CDR1 and CDR2 from the germline V gene are LNHDA and SQIVND (reference sequence). The ends lost 6 bases at V and 3 bases at J; junction bases unmatched: 8. CDR3 length: 16 amino acids. The CDR3 sequence: CASSPGQGWSNEKLFF. The CDR3 region has the DNA TGTGCCAGTAGCCCCGGACAGGGGTGGTCTAATGAAAAACTGTTTTTT.

The chain employs TRBV24-1 and TRBJ2-2, with 10 bases identical to TRBD2. Trimming at V came to 0 bases and at J to 5 bases, leaving 8 bases not matched to a gene. Per the germline V gene, CDR1 is KGHDR and CDR2 is SFDVKD. This CDR3 comprises 18 residues. The CDR3 protein is CATSDLKRGGLMTGELFF. CDR3 nucleotides: TGTGCCACCAGTGATTTGAAGCGGGGGGGTTTGATGACCGGGGAGCTGTTTTTT.

V and J are TRBV7-6 and TRBJ2-3, with a possible D match to TRBD1 (6 bases). This CDR3 has 15 residues. Germline CDR1 is SGHVS and CDR2 is FNYEAQ. The germline V and J ends were trimmed by 4 bases and 2 bases, with 13 bases remaining between them. In DNA form, the CDR3 reads TGTGCCAGCAGCTCCAGGGGCGGACCCACAGATACGCAGTATTTT. Translated: CASSSRGGPTDTQYF.

The chain carries TRBV14 and TRBJ1-5, with D uncertain. The V end was cut by 8 bases, the J end by 5 bases, with 4 bases between. The CDR3 spans 10 residues. Germline V gene sequence: CDR1 SGHDN, CDR2 FVKESK. The CDR3 DNA follows: TGTGCCAGCGTCGATCAGCCCCAGCATTTT. This translates into CASVDQPQHF. Together with reference TRBV14 and TRBJ1-5, the CDR3 gives the full variable domain: EAGVTQFPSHSVIEKGQTVTLRCDPISGHDNLYWYRRVMGKEIKFLLHFVKESKQDESGMPNNRFLAERTGGTYSTLKVQPAELEDSGVYFCASVDQPQHFGDGTRLSIL.

In its sample, this clone was seen once. V is TRBV12-5 and J is TRBJ2-7; D is possibly TRBD2 (5 bases). From germline, CDR1 is LGHNT and CDR2 FRNRAP. The V and J ends lost 4 bases and 5 bases respectively, with 12 bases between them. CDR3 length: 13 amino acids. The DNA of the CDR3 is TGTGCTAGTGGTTCGGGGTCCACGAACGAGCAGTACTTC. It translates to CASGSGSTNEQYF.

The CDR3, as DNA: TGTGCCAGCAGCCAAGCGTTGGGACAGGGACTCGGGGAGCTGTTTTTT. It yields the protein CASSQALGQGLGELFF. V and J are TRBV4-2 and TRBJ2-2; 9 positions agree with TRBD1. Germline values: CDR1 LGHNA, CDR2 YNFKEQ. The CDR3 spans 16 residues. Trimming cost V 1 base and J 7 bases; bases outside gene matches: 7.

This chain uses TRBV18 with TRBJ2-1; TRBD2 agrees at 7 bases. Per the germline V gene, CDR1 is KGHSH and CDR2 is LQKENI. With 3 bases clipped from V and 7 bases from J, the junction kept 3 bases outside the gene matches. The CDR3 spans 13 residues. The CDR3 DNA reads TGTGCCAGCTCACCGGGGGGGGAAAATGAGCAGTTCTTC. Protein product: CASSPGGENEQFF.

The chain combines TRBV30 with TRBJ1-2; D possibly corresponds to TRBD1 (6 bases). The CDR3 totals 13 residues. Germline assignment: CDR1 GTSNPN and CDR2 SVGIG (reference sequence). The V end was cut by 4 bases, the J end by 8 bases, with 17 bases between. CDR3 bases: TGTGCCTGGATCGGGCAGGGGTCGGCAGGCTACACCTTC. Protein product: CAWIGQGSAGYTF.

This chain connects TRBV3-1 (or the pseudogene TRBV3-2) to TRBJ2-7, with D hard to call. The germline V gene encodes CDR1 LGHDT and CDR2 YNNKEL (reference sequence). Trimming removed 4 bases at V and 1 base at J, with 5 bases between. The CDR3 has 12 amino acids. This chain's CDR3 is CASSPTSYEQYF. CDR3 DNA sequence: TGTGCCAGCAGCCCGACTTCCTACGAGCAGTACTTC.

This rearrangement joins TRBV5-8 to TRBJ1-2, with 8 nucleotides matching TRBD1. With V trimmed by 5 bases and J by 4 bases, 13 bases remained unmatched. This CDR3 region has 16 residues. Germline CDR1 SGHTS, CDR2 YDEGEE. The CDR3 region has the DNA TGTGCCAGCAGTCCCCGGACAGGGAGCACTATCTATGGCTACACCTTC. Translated, it gives CASSPRTGSTIYGYTF.

A single count supports this clone. This chain links TRBV10-3 with TRBJ2-1, with 11 bases matching TRBD2. J lost 6 bases, V lost 2 bases, and 12 bases had no gene match. The CDR3 is 18 amino acids. The V gene's germline CDR1 is ENHRY and CDR2 SYGVKD. The CDR3 DNA reads TGTGCCATCAGTGAGCCAAGAAGGATAGCGGGGGGGCTCAATGAGCAGTTCTTC. This codes for CAISEPRRIAGGLNEQFF.

The chain combines TRBV7-9 with TRBJ1-1; D gene ambiguous. Trimming cost V 4 bases and J 7 bases, with 7 bases left between them. The CDR3 runs 11 residues. Germline V gives CDR1 SEHNR, CDR2 FQNEAQ (reference sequence). CDR3 in amino acids: CASSSPDEAFF. In nucleotides, the CDR3 is TGTGCCAGCAGCTCACCAGATGAAGCTTTCTTT.

The chain recombines TRBV20-1 with TRBJ1-3; D is ambiguous. Trimming removed 3 bases at V and 0 bases at J, with 12 bases between. CDR1 is DFQATT, CDR2 SNEGSKA, per germline (reference sequence). The CDR3 covers 15 residues. In DNA, the CDR3 is TGCAGTGCTAGTCTCGGCGGTTACTCTGGAAACACCATATATTTT. Its protein is CSASLGGYSGNTIYF.

The chain joins TRBV11-2 to TRBJ1-2; 10 bases map to TRBD1. This CDR3 contains 16 residues. CDR1 is SGHAT, CDR2 FQNNGV, per germline. V gave up 1 base and J gave up 3 bases; unmatched junction bases: 5. The CDR3: CASSLGAGTGDYGYTF. The DNA of the CDR3 is TGTGCCAGCAGCTTAGGAGCGGGGACAGGGGACTATGGCTACACCTTC.

This chain connects TRBV18 to TRBJ1-5; D unclear. CDR3 length: 15 residues. V was cut by 4 bases and J by 3 bases, with 13 bases left in between. In germline, CDR1 is KGHSH, CDR2 LQKENI. CDR3 bases: TGTGCCAGCTCACTTATGTCGGGGAACAATCAGCCCCAGCATTTT. Encoded protein: CASSLMSGNNQPQHF.

The chain carries TRBV19 and TRBJ1-5; D remains unclear. The CDR3 consists of 16 residues. Trimming removed 7 bases from V and 1 base from J, with 17 bases in between. Germline CDR1 and CDR2: LNHDA and SQIVND (reference sequence). The CDR3 is CASTSLGDRSNQPQHF. In nucleotides, the CDR3 is TGTGCCAGTACCAGCCTCGGGGATAGGAGCAATCAGCCCCAGCATTTT.

The gene calls are TRBV25-1 and TRBJ1-5, with TRBD1 matching 7 bases. The CDR3 sequence is 15 residues long. The trim removed 3 bases at V and 3 bases at J, leaving 5 bases unmatched. The germline V gene has CDR1 MGHDK and CDR2 SYGVNS. DNA of the CDR3: TGTGCCAGCAGTGATACAGGGGTAGACAATCAGCCCCAGCATTTT. Translating it yields CASSDTGVDNQPQHF.

V usage is TRBV5-4 and J usage is TRBJ1-2, with D possibly TRBD1 on 6 matching bases. Trimming shortened V by 0 bases and J by 3 bases, and 9 bases separated the two germline ends. CDR3 length equals 14 residues. Germline V gene sequence: CDR1 SGHNT, CDR2 YYREEE (reference sequence). CDR3: CASSLAGVDYGYTF. CDR3 DNA: TGTGCCAGCAGCTTGGCAGGGGTGGACTATGGCTACACCTTC. The entire variable domain, with the rest obtained from reference TRBV5-4 and TRBJ1-2, is as follows: ETGVTQSPTHLIKTRGQQVTLRCSSQSGHNTVSWYQQALGQGPQFIFQYYREEENGRGNFPPRFSGLQFPNYSSELNVNALELDDSALYLCASSLAGVDYGYTFGSGTRLTVV.

CDR3 region: CASSPSRGVPNYGYTF. Written as DNA, the CDR3 is TGTGCCAGTAGCCCTAGCCGGGGGGTGCCTAACTATGGCTACACCTTC. The chain joins TRBV19 to TRBJ1-2, with D possibly being TRBD1 (5 bases). Germline assignment: CDR1 LNHDA and CDR2 SQIVND (reference sequence). The CDR3 has 16 amino acids. V lost 6 bases and J 0 bases, leaving 17 bases between the germline ends.